One and the same sample provided the 3 T cell receptor beta chains below, sequenced in a study of T cell responses to AZD1222 COVID-19 vaccine. This table comes from immunoSEQ multiplex PCR, and its TCRdb copy is limited to in-frame clones, with some not included. The sample yields about 160,000 clones, roughly nine tenths seen once. The sequencing here drew on peripheral blood, taken on day 0 of AZD1222 vaccination. The receptor set was obtained from an adult in good health.

The chain combines TRBV15 with TRBJ1-2, with a possible D match to TRBD1 (5 bases). Germline assignment: CDR1 LNHNV and CDR2 YYDKDF (reference sequence). This CDR3 is 18 amino acids long. V gave up 2 bases and J gave up 0 bases, with 19 bases separating them. The CDR3 region is CATSRRGTPHVSNYGYTF. As DNA, the CDR3 is TGTGCCACCAGCAGACGTGGGACTCCACACGTCTCTAACTATGGCTACACCTTC.

The chain recombines TRBV10-3 with TRBJ1-1; D might be TRBD1 (5 bases). The length of the CDR3 is 13 residues. V was clipped by 6 bases and J by 1 base, with 9 bases between them. Germline V gene data show CDR1 as ENHRY and CDR2 as SYGVKD. CDR3 sequence (DNA): TGTGCCATCAGGACAGCTACGAACACTGAAGCTTTCTTT. Translation gives CAIRTATNTEAFF.

This sequence joins TRBV19 and TRBJ1-5; tentative D call: TRBD1 (5 bases). In germline, CDR1 is LNHDA, CDR2 SQIVND (reference sequence). V shed 6 bases and J shed 0 bases, with 9 bases lying between them. The CDR3 spans 14 residues. The CDR3: CASRLTVSNQPQHF. The CDR3 DNA is TGTGCCAGTAGATTGACAGTTAGCAATCAGCCCCAGCATTTT.